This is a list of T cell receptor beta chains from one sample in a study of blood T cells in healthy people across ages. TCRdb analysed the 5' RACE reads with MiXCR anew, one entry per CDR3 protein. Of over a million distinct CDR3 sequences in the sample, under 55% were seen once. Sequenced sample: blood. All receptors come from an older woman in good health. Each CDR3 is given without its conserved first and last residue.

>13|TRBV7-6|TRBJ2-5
ASSLVSGAVDTQY
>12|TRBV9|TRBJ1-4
ASSVRGLNEKLF
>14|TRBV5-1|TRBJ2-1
ASSSWDRGDRNEQF
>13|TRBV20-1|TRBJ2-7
SARSASGRAREQY
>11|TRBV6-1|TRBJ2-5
ASSLPLGETQY
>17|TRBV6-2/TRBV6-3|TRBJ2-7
ASSSQAPGTSGLSYEQY
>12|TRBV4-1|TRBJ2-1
ASSQEPSYNEQF
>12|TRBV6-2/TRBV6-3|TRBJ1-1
ASSFLRGDTEAF
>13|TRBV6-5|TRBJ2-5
ASSYSSDSQETQY
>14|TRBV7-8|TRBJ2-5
ASRNRDSSAQETQY
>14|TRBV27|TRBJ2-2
ASSFWQGAAAGELF
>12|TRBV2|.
ASSGRQVRETQY
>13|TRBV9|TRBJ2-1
ASSGRDFSYNEQF
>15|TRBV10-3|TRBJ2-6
AISESGGSLEANVLT
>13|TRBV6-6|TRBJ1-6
ASSYSLTGPDGHH
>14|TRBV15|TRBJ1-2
ATSRGPAGQGGGYT
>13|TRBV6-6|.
ACSSPGLGLYEQY
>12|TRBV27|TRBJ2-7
ASSYYRGGNEQY
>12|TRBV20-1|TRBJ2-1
SARGDPWSNEQF
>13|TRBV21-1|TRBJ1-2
ASSKRGRRKGGYT
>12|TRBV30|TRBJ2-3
AWSVRRVTDTQY
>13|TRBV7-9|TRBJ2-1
ASSLAGGAHNEQF
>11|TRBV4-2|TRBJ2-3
ATGGLVTDTQY
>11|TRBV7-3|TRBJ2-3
ASSLEGAGTQY